This TCR beta chain came from a study of blood T cell repertoires in COVID-19. In the authors' workflow: Amplification of reference gene primers was used by the study to estimate nucleated cell counts. TCRdb's copy holds only in-frame clones and misses some; the assay was immunoSEQ multiplex PCR. That table gives V, J and clone size, and the DNA gave D and trimming. The sample carries roughly 260,000 clones, around nine tenths recorded once. Germline CDR1 is LGHDT and CDR2 is YNNKEL (reference sequence). V dropped 4 bases and J dropped 4; count of bases not matched to a gene: 15. The CDR3 runs to 19 residues.

This TCR was recovered from a man between 35 and 55 years old who had recovered from COVID-19. This sequence joins TRBV3-1 (or the pseudogene TRBV3-2) and TRBJ2-1; TRBD2 aligns across 11 bases. Sequenced sample: peripheral blood. The CDR3, as DNA: TGTGCCAGCAGCCCCTCTATTGCGACTAGCGGGATTTCGTACAATGAGCAGTTCTTC. This gives the protein CASSPSIATSGISYNEQFF.